This T cell receptor (beta chain) was found in a study of T cell responses to AZD1222 COVID-19 vaccine. Points from the study as a whole: No day 14 peak samples; only post-peak repertoires were characterized.

CDR3 length equals 14 residues. The ends lost 7 bases at V and 0 bases at J; junction bases unmatched: 4. Per germline, CDR1 SGHTA and CDR2 FQGNSA. Regarding this clone: Its cognate antigen is unknown.

This table comes from immunoSEQ multiplex PCR, and its TCRdb copy is limited to in-frame clones, with some not included. The sample lists 90,000 to 150,000 clones, 89% occurring once. This sequence was found in an adult in good health. Sequencing used peripheral blood, obtained on day 0 of AZD1222 vaccination. The chain is built from TRBV7-2 and TRBJ1-2, with 8 bases matching TRBD1. CDR3 DNA: TGTGCCAGCATAAAGGGACAGGCTAACTATGGCTACACCTTC. This sequence encodes CASIKGQANYGYTF.